The clone carrying this T cell receptor (beta chain) has more than one count but fewer than ten. The data are from a study of T-cell reconstitution after alpha-beta-depleted transplantation in children. Germline CDR1 and CDR2: SGHKS and YYEKEE (reference sequence). The CDR3 runs 14 residues. With 9 bases clipped from V and 1 base from J, the junction kept 8 bases outside the gene matches. Construction of the TCRbeta library involved unique molecular identifiers. Via MiXCR, TCRdb re-called the PCR reads, giving one row per CDR3 protein. The table has about 540,000 distinct CDR3 sequences, around 20% seen once; the top ten hold 3.3%.

The TCR sequence derives from a human donor who donated a stem cell graft to a child with acute lymphoblastic leukemia. The gene calls are TRBV5-5 and TRBJ2-7; 9 bases match TRBD2. Sequencing used PBMCs from the stem cell graft donor, obtained from the stem cell graft. CDR3 amino acids: CATKLTSGSYEQYF. Here the CDR3 DNA reads TGTGCCACCAAGCTGACTAGCGGATCCTACGAGCAGTACTTC.